Listed below are T cell receptor beta chains from one sample, sequenced in a study of shared clonotypes between healthy human individuals. Sequenced by immunoSEQ multiplex PCR; TCRdb stores in-frame clones only, minus some. Among about 490,000 clones listed, over 70% were seen once. Sequencing was performed on PBMCs. These receptors were taken from a woman aged 40 to 50 in good health. Some clones in this sample may be carry-over from other donors' samples. CDR3s include the opening cysteine and the closing phenylalanine or tryptophan.

j_call: TRBJ2-5
v_call: TRBV2
cdr3_aa: CASSPGLQETQYF

j_call: TRBJ2-7
v_call: TRBV7-6
cdr3_aa: CASSLTSSYEQYF

j_call: TRBJ2-1
v_call: TRBV10-3
cdr3_aa: CAISQGGEDEQFF

j_call: TRBJ2-1
v_call: TRBV2
cdr3_aa: CASRGAGFDEQFF

j_call: TRBJ2-1
v_call: TRBV30
cdr3_aa: CAWNSYNEQFF

j_call: TRBJ1-5
v_call: TRBV28
cdr3_aa: CASSLVATGTQPQHF

j_call: TRBJ2-5
v_call: TRBV2
cdr3_aa: CASSALAWETQYF

j_call: TRBJ2-3
v_call: TRBV4-3
cdr3_aa: CASSQERSTDTQYF

j_call: TRBJ2-7
v_call: TRBV28
cdr3_aa: CASSSIARCLVYEQHF

j_call: TRBJ2-2
v_call: TRBV18
cdr3_aa: CASSPAQDSTGELFF

j_call: TRBJ2-7
v_call: TRBV2
cdr3_aa: CASRPGSKYEQYF

j_call: TRBJ2-7
v_call: TRBV2
cdr3_aa: CASRVDRGRQYF

j_call: TRBJ1-3
v_call: TRBV30
cdr3_aa: CAWSVQGGNTIYF

j_call: TRBJ1-3
v_call: TRBV20-1
cdr3_aa: CSARRGNTIYF

j_call: TRBJ1-1
v_call: TRBV5-4
cdr3_aa: CASSLVMALGTEAFF

j_call: TRBJ1-4
v_call: TRBV4-1
cdr3_aa: CASSLTGFNEKLFF

j_call: TRBJ2-2
v_call: TRBV5-1
cdr3_aa: CASSLGGQTGELFF

j_call: TRBJ1-2
v_call: TRBV6-1
cdr3_aa: CASSEAADALGYTF

j_call: TRBJ1-5
v_call: TRBV9
cdr3_aa: CASSPDGIHQPQHF

j_call: TRBJ2-1
v_call: TRBV7-8
cdr3_aa: CASSLAGRPSSYNEQFF

j_call: TRBJ1-1
v_call: TRBV5-1
cdr3_aa: CASSTGQGFYTEAFF

j_call: TRBJ2-1
v_call: TRBV10-3
cdr3_aa: CAISLGSYNEQFF

j_call: TRBJ1-5
v_call: TRBV19
cdr3_aa: CASSIVGYNQPQHF

j_call: TRBJ2-3
v_call: TRBV29-1
cdr3_aa: CSVTSQSDTQYF

j_call: TRBJ2-1
v_call: TRBV19
cdr3_aa: CASSIPLAEEQFF

j_call: TRBJ1-3
v_call: TRBV9
cdr3_aa: CASSVGGGDTIYF

j_call: TRBJ2-1
v_call: TRBV7-2
cdr3_aa: CASSRGGGPQEQFF

j_call: TRBJ1-1
v_call: TRBV20-1
cdr3_aa: CSATGRAEAFF

j_call: TRBJ2-7
v_call: TRBV5-1
cdr3_aa: CASSPSGSGYEQYF

j_call: TRBJ2-1
v_call: TRBV4-3
cdr3_aa: CASSQDDGTPYNEQFF

j_call: TRBJ2-5
v_call: TRBV7-2
cdr3_aa: CASSRTARETQYF

j_call: TRBJ2-5
v_call: TRBV18
cdr3_aa: CASSQNTQETQYF

j_call: TRBJ1-2
v_call: TRBV10-3
cdr3_aa: CAISSDRNYGYTF

j_call: TRBJ1-5
v_call: TRBV10-3
cdr3_aa: CATREGRDQPQHF

j_call: TRBJ2-7
v_call: TRBV4-1
cdr3_aa: CASSQDDRAYEQYF

j_call: TRBJ2-7
v_call: TRBV28
cdr3_aa: CASGTGTPPYEQYF

j_call: TRBJ2-7
v_call: TRBV5-4
cdr3_aa: CASSGTGGYEQYF

j_call: TRBJ2-1
v_call: TRBV14
cdr3_aa: CASSQTSGSSYNEQFF

j_call: TRBJ2-2
v_call: TRBV5-1
cdr3_aa: CASSLDQANTGELFF

j_call: TRBJ1-4
v_call: TRBV18
cdr3_aa: CASSPTGGNEKLFF

j_call: TRBJ1-1
v_call: TRBV6-5
cdr3_aa: CASRRTPDEAFF

j_call: TRBJ1-2
v_call: TRBV5-5
cdr3_aa: CASSYLMEGYGYTF

j_call: TRBJ2-7
v_call: TRBV9
cdr3_aa: CASSVEVDPYEQYF